This T cell receptor (beta chain) is from a study of identical twins. The study's findings and limits: For monozygotic twins, models underestimated out-of-frame TCR alpha sharing.

This clonotype has a handful of counts. Its antigen is undetermined. CDR3 length: 13 amino acids. V lost 1 base and J 7 bases, leaving 10 bases between the germline ends. CDR1 and CDR2 (germline): LGHDT, YNNKEL (reference sequence). TCRdb used MiXCR to reprocess the 5' RACE reads, holding one entry per CDR3 protein. The sample holds about 470,000 distinct CDR3 sequences, roughly 24% seen once. These data were also filed under a second study, of T cells expressing NK-cell markers. This second study notes: Topping the CD3+CD56-NKG2C+ fraction as well were these clonotypes, in a few donors.

Material for sequencing was CD4+ T cells sorted from blood. This chain joins TRBV3-1 and TRBJ1-1, with D unresolved. This clonotype was obtained from a woman between 18 and 29 years old in good health. The CDR3 loop reads CASSQVVGGEAFF. The CDR3 nucleotides are TGTGCCAGCAGCCAAGTAGTGGGAGGTGAAGCTTTCTTT.